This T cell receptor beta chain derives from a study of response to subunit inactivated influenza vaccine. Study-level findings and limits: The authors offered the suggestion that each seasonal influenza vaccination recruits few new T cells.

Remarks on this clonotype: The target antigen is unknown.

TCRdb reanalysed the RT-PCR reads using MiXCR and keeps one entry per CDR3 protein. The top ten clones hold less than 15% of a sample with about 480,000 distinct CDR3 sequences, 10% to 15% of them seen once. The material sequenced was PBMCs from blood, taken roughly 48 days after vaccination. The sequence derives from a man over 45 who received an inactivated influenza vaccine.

CDR3 nucleotides: TGCGCCAGCAGCTCTGCGACCGGTAGCGCTGAAGCTTTCTTT. This encodes CASSSATGSAEAFF. The chain carries TRBV5-1 and TRBJ1-1; D is ambiguous. Germline values: CDR1 SGHRS, CDR2 YFSETQ. The CDR3 runs 14 residues. V lost 3 bases, J lost 6 bases, and 15 bases lay in between.